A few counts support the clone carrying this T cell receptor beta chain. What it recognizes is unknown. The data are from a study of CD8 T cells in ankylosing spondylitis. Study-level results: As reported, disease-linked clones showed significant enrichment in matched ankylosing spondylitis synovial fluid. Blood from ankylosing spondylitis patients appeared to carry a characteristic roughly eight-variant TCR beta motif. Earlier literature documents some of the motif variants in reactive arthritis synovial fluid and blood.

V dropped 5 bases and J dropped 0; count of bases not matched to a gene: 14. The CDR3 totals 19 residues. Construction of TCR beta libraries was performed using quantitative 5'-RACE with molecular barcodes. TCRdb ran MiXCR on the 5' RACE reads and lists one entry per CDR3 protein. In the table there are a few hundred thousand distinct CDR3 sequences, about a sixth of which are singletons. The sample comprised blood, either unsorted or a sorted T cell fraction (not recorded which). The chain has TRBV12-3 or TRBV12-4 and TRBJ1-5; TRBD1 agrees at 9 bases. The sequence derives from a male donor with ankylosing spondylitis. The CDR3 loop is CASSPHRDRAALSNQPQHF. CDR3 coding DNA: TGTGCCAGCAGTCCCCACCGGGACAGGGCAGCCCTTAGCAATCAGCCCCAGCATTTT.